This TCR beta chain is from a study of siplizumab effects on memory and regulatory T cells. General study points: Memory cells seemed less diverse than naive T cells, which also seemed major contributors to the alloresponse. Neither a naive nor a memory phenotype was assignable to roughly 75-96% of proliferating CD4+ or CD8+ clones.

Clones were sequenced by immunoSEQ multiplex PCR, and TCRdb holds only the in-frame ones, with some missing. Of about 120,000 clones listed, approximately 94% are singletons. On this clone itself: Its antigen is not known.

Material: non-Treg CD4+ T cells sorted from blood. The TCR was taken from a human donor in good health.

As DNA, the CDR3 is TGTGCCAGCAGTCGGCGGGAGGGCCGGTATGAGCAGTTCTTC. Protein product: CASSRREGRYEQFF. This sequence joins TRBV6-6 and TRBJ2-1; 9 nucleotides line up with TRBD2. V was pared by 5 bases and J by 8 bases, with 7 bases of the junction left unmatched. CDR1 is MNHNY, CDR2 SVGAGI, per germline (reference sequence). The CDR3 covers 14 residues.